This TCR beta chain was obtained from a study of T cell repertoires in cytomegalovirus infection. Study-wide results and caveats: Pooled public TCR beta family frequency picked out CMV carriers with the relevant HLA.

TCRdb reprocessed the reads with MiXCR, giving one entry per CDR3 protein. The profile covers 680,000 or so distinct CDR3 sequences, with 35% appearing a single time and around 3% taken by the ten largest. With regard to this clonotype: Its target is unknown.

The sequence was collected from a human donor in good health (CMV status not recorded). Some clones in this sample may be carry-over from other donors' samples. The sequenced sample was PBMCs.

The CDR3 DNA follows: TGCAGTGTACGGGACAGGGGGCCATCCGGGGAGCTGTTTTTT. The encoded protein is CSVRDRGPSGELFF. This chain links TRBV20-1 with TRBJ2-2; 12 nucleotides agree with TRBD1. The CDR3 has 14 residues. Germline CDR1 and CDR2: DFQATT and SNEGSKA (reference sequence). Trimming cost V 7 bases and J 6 bases; bases outside gene matches: 6.